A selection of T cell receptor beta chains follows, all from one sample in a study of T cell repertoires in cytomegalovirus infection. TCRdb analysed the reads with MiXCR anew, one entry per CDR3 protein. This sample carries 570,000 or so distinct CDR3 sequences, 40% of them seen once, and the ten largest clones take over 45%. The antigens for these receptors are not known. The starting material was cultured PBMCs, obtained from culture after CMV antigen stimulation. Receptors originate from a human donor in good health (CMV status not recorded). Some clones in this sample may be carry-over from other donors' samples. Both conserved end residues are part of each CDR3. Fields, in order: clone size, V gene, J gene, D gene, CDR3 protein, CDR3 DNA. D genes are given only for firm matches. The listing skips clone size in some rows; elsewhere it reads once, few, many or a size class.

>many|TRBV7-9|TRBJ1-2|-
CASSLVSGNYGYTF
TGTGCCAGCAGCTTAGTGTCCGGTAACTATGGCTACACCTTC
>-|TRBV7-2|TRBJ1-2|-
CASSLEGVDSYTF
TGTGCCAGCAGCTTAGAGGGGGTGGATAGCTACACCTTC
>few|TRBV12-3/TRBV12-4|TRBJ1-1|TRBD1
CASNLGQGGVAFF
TGTGCCAGCAACCTCGGACAGGGTGGGGTAGCTTTCTTT
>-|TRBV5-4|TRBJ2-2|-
CASSLPGYGDAGELFF
TGTGCCAGCAGCCTACCGGGCTATGGGGACGCCGGGGAGCTGTTTTTT
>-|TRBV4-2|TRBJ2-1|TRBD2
CASSPGLADGNEQFF
TGTGCCAGCAGCCCGGGACTAGCGGATGGGAATGAGCAGTTCTTC
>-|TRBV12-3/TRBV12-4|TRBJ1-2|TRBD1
CASSPPQTGEGYGYTF
TGTGCCAGCAGCCCTCCCCAGACAGGGGAGGGTTATGGCTACACCTTC
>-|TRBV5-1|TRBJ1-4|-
CASSSEGGATNEKLFF
TGCGCCAGCAGTTCTGAAGGGGGTGCGACTAATGAAAAACTGTTTTTT
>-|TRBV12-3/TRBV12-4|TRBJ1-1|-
CASRRGDNTEAFF
TGTGCCAGCAGGAGGGGCGACAACACTGAAGCTTTCTTT
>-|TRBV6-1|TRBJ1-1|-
CATIPRGAEAFF
TGTGCCACCATCCCCCGGGGGGCTGAAGCTTTCTTT
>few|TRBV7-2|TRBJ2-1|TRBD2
CASINRGGTNNEQFF
TGTGCCAGCATTAACCGGGGGGGGACTAACAATGAGCAGTTCTTC
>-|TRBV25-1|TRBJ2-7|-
CASSEWDVNEQYF
TGTGCCAGCAGTGAATGGGACGTCAACGAGCAGTACTTC
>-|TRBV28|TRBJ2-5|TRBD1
CASSYRDRLETQYF
TGTGCCAGCAGCTACCGGGACAGGCTGGAGACCCAGTACTTC
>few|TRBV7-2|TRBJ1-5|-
CASSLGKARGNQPQHF
TGTGCCAGCAGCCTGGGGAAGGCTAGGGGCAATCAGCCCCAGCATTTT
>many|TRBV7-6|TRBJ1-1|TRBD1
CASSLGYRGRNTEAFF
TGTGCCAGCAGCTTAGGGTACAGGGGACGGAACACTGAAGCTTTCTTT
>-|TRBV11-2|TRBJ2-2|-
CASSTGPWGDTGELFF
TGTGCCAGTTCGACGGGGCCCTGGGGAGACACCGGGGAGCTGTTTTTT
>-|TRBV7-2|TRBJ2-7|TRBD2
CASSLARGRYLREQYF
TGTGCCAGCAGCTTAGCGCGCGGGAGGTATCTCCGCGAGCAGTACTTC
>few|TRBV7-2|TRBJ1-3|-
CASSLQGWSGNTIYF
TGTGCCAGCAGCTTACAGGGATGGTCTGGAAACACCATATATTTT
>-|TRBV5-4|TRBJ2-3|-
CASSLEAAGTDTQYF
TGTGCCAGCAGCTTGGAAGCGGCAGGCACAGATACGCAGTATTTT
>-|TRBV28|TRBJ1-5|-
CASRQGGYQPQHF
TGTGCCAGCAGACAGGGAGGGTATCAGCCCCAGCATTTT
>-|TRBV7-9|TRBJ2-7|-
CASNGDPSLSYEQYF
TGTGCCAGCAACGGGGACCCCTCTCTCTCCTACGAGCAGTACTTC
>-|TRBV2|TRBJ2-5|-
CASSKPTGLSETQYF
TGTGCCAGCAGTAAGCCCACGGGACTTTCAGAGACCCAGTACTTC
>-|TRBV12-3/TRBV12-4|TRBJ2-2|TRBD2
CASSSHPAGGTGELFF
TGTGCCAGCAGTTCCCACCCGGCGGGAGGGACCGGGGAGCTGTTTTTT
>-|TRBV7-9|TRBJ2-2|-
CASSQTPGGELFF
TGTGCCAGCAGCCAGACCCCCGGGGGGGAGCTGTTTTTT